The 6 T cell receptor beta chains below were found in one sample sequenced in a study of T-cell reconstitution after alpha-beta-depleted transplantation in children. Preparation of the TCRbeta library was carried out with unique molecular identifiers. TCRdb re-analysed the PCR reads in MiXCR, keeping a single row per CDR3 protein. The sample comprises hundreds of thousands of distinct CDR3 sequences, under 20% of which are singletons, and about 41% rests with the top ten. The sequences come from PBMCs, mostly from graft donor cells, collected 360 days after TCRalphabeta/CD19-depleted stem cell transplant. The receptors were sampled from a male patient under 10 years old who had a stem cell transplant for acute lymphoblastic leukemia, so the T cells may come from the graft donor.

The chain carries TRBV7-2 and TRBJ2-7, with D perhaps TRBD2 (5 bases). The germline gives CDR1 SGHTA, CDR2 FQGNSA. Deletions cut 5 bases from V and 3 bases from J, with 17 bases between. CDR3 length: 15 residues. The chain's CDR3 is CASSRPGGGHYEQYF. CDR3 bases: TGTGCCAGCAGCAGGCCTGGTGGAGGCCACTACGAGCAGTACTTC.

The chain links TRBV27 to TRBJ1-2; TRBD1 matches at 8 bases. Germline lookup yields CDR1 MNHEY and CDR2 SMNVEV (reference sequence). The trim removed 6 bases at V and 3 bases at J, leaving 3 bases unmatched. This CDR3 is built from 13 residues. Here the CDR3 DNA reads TGTGCCAGCAGGGACAGGGTTGACTATGGCTACACCTTC. Translating gives CASRDRVDYGYTF.

In its sample, this clonotype was seen a few times. The rearrangement joins TRBV12-3 or TRBV12-4 to TRBJ2-1; 8 bases fit TRBD2. Trimming removed 5 bases from V and 5 bases from J; junction bases left unmatched: 14. The CDR3 sequence is 17 residues long. The CDR3, as DNA: TGTGCCAGCAGTCACGACCTCACGGGAGGGTTAAACAATGAGCAGTTCTTC. Translation: CASSHDLTGGLNNEQFF.

CDR3 residues: CASSQVRSLGAKNIQYF. Here the CDR3 DNA reads TGTGCCAGCAGCCAAGTGAGGTCCTTGGGAGCCAAAAACATTCAGTACTTC. This chain links TRBV3-1 with TRBJ2-4, with D unclear. The CDR3 is made up of 17 amino acids. V dropped 1 base and J dropped 0 bases, with 13 bases sitting between them. Germline V gene sequence: CDR1 LGHDT, CDR2 YNNKEL (reference sequence).

V and J are TRBV7-2 and TRBJ2-7, with 11 bases aligning to TRBD2. Germline CDR1 and CDR2: SGHTA and FQGNSA. Trimming cost V 6 bases and J 5 bases; bases outside gene matches: 12. CDR3 size: 16 residues. CDR3 nucleotide sequence: TGTGCCAGCAGTGAGAGCGGGGCTAGCGGGAGGCACGAGCAGTACTTC. This sequence encodes CASSESGASGRHEQYF. Based on the CDR3 plus reference TRBV7-2 and TRBJ2-7, the full variable domain is GAGVSQSPSNKVTEKGKDVELRCDPISGHTALYWYRQSLGQGLEFLIYFQGNSAPDKSGLPSDRFSAERTGGSVSTLTIQRTQQEDSAVYLCASSESGASGRHEQYFGPGTRLTVT.

The chain recombines TRBV7-8 with TRBJ2-5; 8 positions match TRBD2. V shed 7 bases and J 1 base; nucleotides not matched to a gene: 8. Germline V lookup: CDR1 SGHVS, CDR2 FQNEAQ. CDR3 size: 15 residues. CDR3 nucleotides: TGTGCCAGCAACCGGGGGGGGCTCCTCCAAGAGACCCAGTACTTC. Translated: CASNRGGLLQETQYF.